Listed below are T cell receptor beta chains from one sample, sequenced in a study of T cell responses to AZD1222 COVID-19 vaccine. Produced via immunoSEQ multiplex PCR; TCRdb's table is partial and in-frame only. The table lists around 78,000 clones, 88% of them singletons. The source was peripheral blood, collected on day 0 of MenACWY control vaccination. Every receptor here comes from an adult in good health. The CDR3 runs from the conserved cysteine through the conserved F or W.

J gene,V gene,CDR3 protein
TRBJ1-3,TRBV7-6,CASSLRYRSGNTIYF
TRBJ1-1,TRBV12-3/TRBV12-4,CASSFRQGAEAFF
TRBJ2-2,TRBV4-2,CASTRAGLGTGELFF
TRBJ2-7,TRBV5-6,CASSFSGGGEQYF
TRBJ2-1,TRBV7-3,CASSPRLAGASPIEQFF
TRBJ2-5,TRBV6-2/TRBV6-3,CASSYSPKGGWQETQYF
TRBJ1-1,TRBV6-2/TRBV6-3,CASSGTGGFLAFF
TRBJ1-4,TRBV3-1/TRBV3-2,CASSQGLQKLFF
TRBJ2-4,TRBV30,CAWCRGGGKNIQYF
TRBJ1-5,TRBV7-2,CASSLETGHQPQHF
TRBJ2-3,TRBV3-1/TRBV3-2,CASSHLSSTDTQYF
TRBJ1-2,TRBV14,CASSPLQEVGNYGYTF
TRBJ1-1,TRBV20-1,CSASALGFGQAFF
TRBJ1-2,TRBV6-6,CASSFGLNYGYTF
TRBJ1-2,TRBV18,CASSPEAGKYYGYTF
TRBJ2-2,TRBV6-5,CASKVGFSNTGELFF
TRBJ1-4,TRBV5-6,CASSLGYREGDEKLFF
TRBJ1-6,TRBV27,CASSLIGVQYNSPLHF
TRBJ1-5,TRBV4-3,CASSGGRGQPQHF
TRBJ1-3,TRBV6-1,CASSGLGGRGVGNTIYF
TRBJ1-2,TRBV5-5,CASSLEGYGYTF
TRBJ2-6,TRBV5-6,CASSPYPQAYSGANVLTF
TRBJ1-6,TRBV7-8,CASSPYNSPLHF
TRBJ1-1,TRBV9,CASSIQANGIEAFF
TRBJ1-2,TRBV2,CASSNPTGGNYGYTF
TRBJ1-1,TRBV7-8,CASSLSGQGNTEAFF
TRBJ2-3,TRBV18,CASSPGLDADTQYF
TRBJ1-5,TRBV6-5,CASTPLGEDQPQHF
TRBJ1-1,TRBV19,CASTLDIYTEAFF
TRBJ1-1,TRBV3-1/TRBV3-2,CASSSWGDRGQNTEAFF
TRBJ1-4,TRBV2,CASITGKGEKLFF
TRBJ1-5,TRBV27,CASSNSFLLGGQPQHF
TRBJ1-4,TRBV25-1,CASRTSRSFNEKLFF
TRBJ1-3,TRBV29-1,CSVLSPTGGSGNTIYF
TRBJ1-2,TRBV27,CASSLAQGSSGYTF
TRBJ2-1,TRBV10-3,CAISEASNNEQFF
TRBJ2-7,TRBV6-5,CATLRDSSTYEQYF
TRBJ1-1,TRBV2,CASGIRDSNTEAFF
TRBJ1-6,TRBV11-2,CASSLDPAGATPLHF
TRBJ2-3,TRBV30,CAWIPGLGWDTQYF
TRBJ2-5,TRBV7-3,CASSLDYQETQYF
TRBJ1-1,TRBV30,CAWSPGGYTEAFF
TRBJ1-1,TRBV2,CASRGGQTKTEAFF